The 27 T cell receptor beta chains below come from one sample, sequenced in a study of T cell responses to AZD1222 COVID-19 vaccine. TCRdb's copy holds only in-frame clones and misses some; the assay was immunoSEQ multiplex PCR. The sample lists about 120,000 clones, about 83% occurring once. The sample consisted of peripheral blood, taken on day 0 of AZD1222 vaccination. All receptors derive from an adult in good health.

This chain uses TRBV29-1 with TRBJ2-3, with D hard to call. V was clipped by 8 bases and J by 5 bases, with 17 bases between them. The CDR3 covers 13 residues. Germline V gives CDR1 SQVTM, CDR2 ANQGSEA. CDR3 nucleotide sequence: TGCAGCACCTCCCCCCCCGGGCGAGATACGCAGTATTTT. It codes for CSTSPPGRDTQYF.

The rearrangement uses TRBV29-1 and TRBJ1-1, with TRBD1 as a possible D gene (6 bases). V lost 8 bases and J 3 bases, leaving 16 bases between the germline ends. Germline values: CDR1 SQVTM, CDR2 ANQGSEA. The CDR3 is 13 amino acids. DNA of the CDR3: TGCAGCTCGGGGAACGCAGGGGACACTGAAGCTTTCTTT. Its translation: CSSGNAGDTEAFF.

This sequence joins TRBV9 and TRBJ2-1; 10 bases are a match to TRBD2. The CDR3 totals 15 residues. V gave up 2 bases and J gave up 4 bases; unmatched junction bases: 3. Germline values: CDR1 SGDLS, CDR2 YYNGEE. The CDR3 DNA reads as TGTGCCAGCAGCGTTTCTAGCGGGAGTTACAATGAGCAGTTCTTC. It specifies CASSVSSGSYNEQFF.

The chain links TRBV2 to TRBJ1-1; no definite D call. The CDR3 is made up of 15 amino acids. Deletions cut 7 bases from V and 0 bases from J, with 15 bases between. CDR1 SNHLY and CDR2 FYNNEI come from the germline V gene. The CDR3 is CASTKSQVMNTEAFF. DNA for the CDR3: TGTGCCAGCACTAAAAGCCAGGTCATGAACACTGAAGCTTTCTTT.

The chain has TRBV5-5 and TRBJ2-7; 11 nucleotides align to TRBD1. The V and J ends lost 7 bases and 7 bases, in that order; junction bases with no gene match: 10. The CDR3 extends over 14 amino acids. The germline V gene encodes CDR1 SGHKS and CDR2 YYEKEE (reference sequence). The DNA of the CDR3 is TGTGCCAGCGGAAAGGGACAGGGGGTAGGAGAGCAGTACTTC. Residues: CASGKGQGVGEQYF.

The chain is built from TRBV6-5 and TRBJ2-3; possible D gene TRBD1, 5 bases. This CDR3 is built from 12 residues. CDR1 and CDR2 (germline): MNHEY, SVGAGI. Trimming stripped 6 bases from V and 10 bases from J, with 14 bases between. CDR3 amino acids: CASSPAVGAQYF. The CDR3 DNA reads TGTGCCAGCAGCCCCGCTGTAGGGGCGCAGTATTTT.

This sequence joins TRBV19 and TRBJ1-5, with D unresolved. V lost 0 bases and J 2 bases, leaving 11 bases between the germline ends. This CDR3 has 16 residues. The germline CDR1 and CDR2 sequences are LNHDA and SQIVND (reference sequence). CDR3 loop: CASSIEVGYGNQPQHF. DNA for the CDR3: TGTGCCAGTAGTATAGAAGTGGGTTATGGCAATCAGCCCCAGCATTTT.

The chain has TRBV19 and TRBJ2-7, with 7 bases fitting TRBD1. CDR3 length: 14 residues. Germline V gene data show CDR1 as LNHDA and CDR2 as SQIVND (reference sequence). Losses at the gene ends were 6 bases for V and 4 bases for J; bases not matched to a gene: 9. CDR3 residues: CASRGTGAFYEQYF. For the CDR3, the DNA is TGTGCCAGTAGGGGCACAGGGGCCTTTTACGAGCAGTACTTC.

CDR3 loop: CASSQEEGGGFETQYF. The DNA for the CDR3 is TGTGCCAGCAGCCAAGAGGAGGGGGGAGGCTTCGAGACCCAGTACTTC. The V and J genes are TRBV4-2 and TRBJ2-5; D is perhaps TRBD1 or TRBD2 (6 bases each). V lost 0 bases and J 5 bases, leaving 16 bases between the germline ends. The CDR3 spans 16 residues. Germline-derived CDR1 and CDR2 are LGHNA and YNFKEQ.

This clone has a handful of counts. The CDR3 loop is CASNLDRDNEQFF. The CDR3 nucleotides read TGTGCCAGCAACCTGGACAGGGACAATGAGCAGTTCTTC. The J gene is TRBJ2-1, the V gene TRBV2; 8 nucleotides align to TRBD1. The CDR3 spans 13 residues. Germline V gene sequence: CDR1 SNHLY, CDR2 FYNNEI. V shed 7 bases, J shed 5 bases, and the junction held 4 bases outside the gene matches. The whole variable domain, remainder taken from reference TRBV2 and TRBJ2-1, is EPEVTQTPSHQVTQMGQEVILRCVPISNHLYFYWYRQILGQKVEFLVSFYNNEISEKSEIFDDQFSVERPDGSNFTLKIRSTKLEDSAMYFCASNLDRDNEQFFGPGTRLTVL.

This clone was seen a single time. The rearrangement links TRBV9 to TRBJ2-1, with 11 bases that match TRBD2. Per germline, CDR1 SGDLS and CDR2 YYNGEE. This CDR3 is built from 15 residues. V was pared by 4 bases and J by 6 bases, with 6 bases of the junction left unmatched. The CDR3 DNA reads TGTGCCAGCAGCCTCGGGACTAGCGGCGGCAATGAGCAGTTCTTC. Encoded protein: CASSLGTSGGNEQFF.

The rearrangement links TRBV1 to TRBJ2-7; TRBD2, the table's D call, lacks a check against the DNA. TRBV1 is listed as a pseudogene. CDR3 length equals 16 residues. CDR3 nucleotides: TGCACCAGCAGCCAAGACTCCGGGACTAGCGGGACTTGGGAGTACTTC. It is translated as CTSSQDSGTSGTWEYF.

This sequence joins TRBV6-2 or TRBV6-3 and TRBJ2-7, with D tentatively TRBD2 (5 bases). This CDR3 region has 12 residues. Germline CDR1 is MNHEY and CDR2 is SVGEGT. Trimming cost V 2 bases and J 6 bases, with 8 bases left between them. CDR3 amino acids: CASSYGLREQYF. In DNA, the CDR3 is TGTGCCAGCAGTTACGGACTCCGCGAGCAGTACTTC.

The rearrangement links TRBV5-4 to TRBJ2-7, with TRBD1 matching 9 bases. The CDR3 totals 13 residues. CDR1 and CDR2 from the germline V gene are SGHNT and YYREEE (reference sequence). The V segment lost 6 bases and the J segment 10 bases; nucleotides outside the gene matches: 11. CDR3 in amino acids: CASNPGQGRGQYF. The CDR3 nucleotides read TGTGCCAGCAACCCGGGACAGGGCCGAGGTCAGTACTTC.

The V gene is TRBV7-2, the J gene TRBJ2-5, with D tentatively TRBD1 (5 bases). This CDR3 comprises 13 residues. In germline, CDR1 is SGHTA, CDR2 FQGNSA. V lost 1 base to trimming and J lost 7 bases, with 10 bases between them. The CDR3, as DNA: TGTGCCAGCAGCTTAGGGCCGGACACGACCCAGTACTTC. Protein: CASSLGPDTTQYF. The whole variable domain, remainder taken from reference TRBV7-2 and TRBJ2-5, is GAGVSQSPSNKVTEKGKDVELRCDPISGHTALYWYRQSLGQGLEFLIYFQGNSAPDKSGLPSDRFSAERTGGSVSTLTIQRTQQEDSAVYLCASSLGPDTTQYFGPGTRLLVL.

This chain joins TRBV21-1 and TRBJ2-3. TRBV21-1 is designated a pseudogene. The CDR3 runs to 16 residues. The CDR3 loop is CASSTRLGRSTDTQYF. As DNA, the CDR3 is TGTGCCAGCAGCACCCGCTTGGGACGGAGCACAGATACGCAGTATTTT.

The J gene is TRBJ2-7, the V gene TRBV18; D not certain. V was cut by 2 bases and J by 6 bases, with 8 bases left in between. In germline, CDR1 is KGHSH, CDR2 LQKENI. The CDR3 length is 12 residues. The CDR3 spells CASSPTPFEQYF. In DNA form, the CDR3 reads TGTGCCAGCTCACCAACTCCTTTCGAGCAGTACTTC.

The V call is TRBV3-1 (or the pseudogene TRBV3-2), the J call TRBJ2-1; TRBD2 agrees at 16 bases. The germline V gene encodes CDR1 LGHDT and CDR2 YNNKEL (reference sequence). CDR3 length: 20 residues. V lost 2 bases to trimming and J lost 4 bases; unmatched junction nucleotides: 11. CDR3 region: CASSQLTGTSGRAGYNEQFF. In DNA, the CDR3 is TGTGCCAGCAGCCAACTAACCGGGACTAGCGGGAGGGCCGGATACAATGAGCAGTTCTTC.

The chain is built from TRBV4-3 and TRBJ2-3, with D unresolved. Germline loops: CDR1 LGHNA, CDR2 YSLEER. V gave up 1 base and J gave up 0 bases, with 11 bases separating them. The CDR3 totals 16 residues. The chain's CDR3 is CASSQGTASSTDTQYF. In DNA, the CDR3 is TGCGCCAGCAGCCAAGGAACAGCTTCTAGCACAGATACGCAGTATTTT.

The genes are TRBV7-9 and TRBJ2-3; D is ambiguous. The CDR3 extends over 14 amino acids. Germline assignment: CDR1 SEHNR and CDR2 FQNEAQ (reference sequence). Trimming removed 4 bases from V and 0 bases from J, with 8 bases in between. The CDR3 spells CASSSLNSTDTQYF. As DNA, the CDR3 is TGTGCCAGCAGCTCCCTAAATAGCACAGATACGCAGTATTTT.

This clone was recorded a few times. The gene calls are TRBV18 and TRBJ1-4; D unresolved. This CDR3 contains 13 residues. Germline V gene lookup returns CDR1 KGHSH and CDR2 LQKENI. Deletions cut 5 bases from V and 4 bases from J, with 8 bases between. This chain's CDR3 is CASSSGFNEKLFF. The CDR3 nucleotides are TGTGCCAGCTCATCCGGGTTTAATGAAAAACTGTTTTTT.

The chain links TRBV24-1 to TRBJ2-1; D gene uncertain. Per the germline V gene, CDR1 is KGHDR and CDR2 is SFDVKD. This CDR3 region has 13 residues. The V end lost 3 bases, the J end lost 8 bases, and 10 bases lay between the germline ends. CDR3: CATSDEDRDEQFF. CDR3 DNA: TGTGCCACCAGTGATGAGGATAGGGATGAGCAGTTCTTC.

In the case of this clone: Other DNA variants within this sample encode the same CDR3. The chain recombines TRBV5-4 with TRBJ1-5; no reliable D call. The CDR3 contains 14 residues. Germline CDR1 and CDR2: SGHNT and YYREEE (reference sequence). V dropped 0 bases and J dropped 2 bases, with 6 bases sitting between them. Here the CDR3 DNA reads TGTGCCAGCAGCTTGGGTGGGGGCAATCAGCCCCAGCATTTT. This sequence encodes CASSLGGGNQPQHF.

This clone was recorded only once. V is TRBV4-3 and J is TRBJ1-2, with TRBD1 as a possible D gene (5 bases). This CDR3 region has 15 residues. Deletions cut 0 bases from V and 7 bases from J, with 15 bases between. Looked up from germline, CDR1 is LGHNA and CDR2 is YSLEER. The CDR3 DNA follows: TGCGCCAGCAGCCAAGACGTTCAGGGATTTAGTGGCTACACCTTC. Translation gives CASSQDVQGFSGYTF.

The V gene is TRBV7-9, the J gene TRBJ2-3; 7 bases map to TRBD2. J was trimmed by 9 bases and V by 2 bases; bases with no gene match: 17. The CDR3 spans 17 residues. In germline, CDR1 is SEHNR, CDR2 FQNEAQ (reference sequence). The CDR3 DNA reads as TGTGCCAGCAGCTTAATGGGGAGACTAGCCCCTGAAGGCACGCAGTATTTT. The encoded protein is CASSLMGRLAPEGTQYF.

This clone showed up just once. V usage is TRBV6-1 and J usage is TRBJ1-5, with TRBD1 as a possible D gene (5 bases). CDR3 length: 17 amino acids. The germline gives CDR1 MNHNS, CDR2 SASEGT. The V and J ends lost 3 bases and 5 bases respectively, with 20 bases between them. CDR3 nucleotides: TGTGCCAGCAGTGACATCGGGGGAGGCCGGAGTTATCAGCCCCAGCATTTT. Residues: CASSDIGGGRSYQPQHF.

The chain combines TRBV5-8 with TRBJ1-3, with 9 positions matching TRBD1. Looked up from germline, CDR1 is SGHTS and CDR2 is YDEGEE. CDR3 length: 15 residues. The V and J ends lost 5 bases and 4 bases, in that order; junction bases with no gene match: 7. The CDR3 sequence is CASRKQGAVGNTIYF. DNA for the CDR3: TGTGCCAGCAGAAAACAGGGGGCTGTCGGAAACACCATATATTTT.